This entry describes one T cell receptor beta chain. Its matching antigen is unknown. Indicated time point: cycle 4 day 1 (C4D1), after around six weeks of nivolumab. Each patient experienced a relapse that followed autologous stem cell transplantation, and brentuximab vedotin exposure varied. The data derive from a study of PD-1 blockade in classical Hodgkin lymphoma. Study overall: Every 2 weeks, patients got 3 mg/kg intravenous nivolumab. Study-wide results and caveats: Newly diagnosed patients had diversity similar to the baseline diversity of complete responders. A significant rise in TCR diversity was seen by C4D1 for CD4+ cells but not for CD8+ cells. Reports indicated that newly diagnosed patients had lower baseline TCR diversity than healthy donors did.

CDR1 and CDR2 (germline): LGHNA, YNFKEQ. The CDR3 totals 16 residues. J was trimmed by 2 bases and V by 1 base; bases with no gene match: 8. The method was immunoSEQ multiplex PCR; TCRdb's version includes in-frame clones alone and lacks a portion of them. Of 20,000 to 30,000 clones listed, less than 75% are singletons. The specimen comprised peripheral blood mononuclear cells (PBMCs), sampled before the fourth cycle of nivolumab. The gene calls are TRBV4-2 and TRBJ2-7; 7 nucleotides line up with TRBD1. The receptor was isolated from a human donor with classical Hodgkin lymphoma. CDR3 sequence: CASSQVLGQGAYEQYF. The DNA for the CDR3 is TGTGCCAGCAGCCAAGTCCTTGGCCAGGGGGCCTACGAGCAGTACTTC.